The sequence of this TCR beta chain was determined in a study of T cell responses to AZD1222 COVID-19 vaccine. Across the study: Pooling of second doses given at about 4 or about 12 weeks was done. Study-wide findings and caveats: Repertoire sampling happened only post peak T cell response.

The repertoire was sequenced with immunoSEQ multiplex PCR; TCRdb's copy has only in-frame clones and lacks some. The sample shows 100,000 or so clones, roughly 80% of them seen only once. Concerning this clone: Its target is unknown.

CDR3 length equals 16 residues. Germline CDR1 and CDR2: LNHNV and YYDKDF (reference sequence). V lost 0 bases to trimming and J lost 5 bases; unmatched junction nucleotides: 9. V usage is TRBV15 and J usage is TRBJ1-1, with 7 bases lining up with TRBD1. The specimen comprised peripheral blood, sampled on day 0 of AZD1222 vaccination. The TCR originated in an adult in good health. In DNA form, the CDR3 reads TGTGCCACCAGCAGAGATTTCAGGGGGGGGTGGACTGAAGCTTTCTTT. Translating gives CATSRDFRGGWTEAFF.